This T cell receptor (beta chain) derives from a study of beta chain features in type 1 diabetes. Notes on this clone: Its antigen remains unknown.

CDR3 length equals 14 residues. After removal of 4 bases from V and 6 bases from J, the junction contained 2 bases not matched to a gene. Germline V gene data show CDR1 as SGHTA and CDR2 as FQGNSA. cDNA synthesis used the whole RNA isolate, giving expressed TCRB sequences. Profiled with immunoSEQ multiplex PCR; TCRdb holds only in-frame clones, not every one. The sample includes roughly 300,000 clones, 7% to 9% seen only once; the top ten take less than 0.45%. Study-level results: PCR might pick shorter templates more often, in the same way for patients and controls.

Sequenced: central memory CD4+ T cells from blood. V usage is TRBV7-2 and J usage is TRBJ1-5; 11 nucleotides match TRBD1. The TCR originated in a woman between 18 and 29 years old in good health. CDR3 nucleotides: TGTGCCAGCAGCTCCGGGACAGGGGGTCAGCCCCAGCATTTT. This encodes CASSSGTGGQPQHF.